Listed below are T cell receptor beta chains from one sample, sequenced in a study of shared clonotypes between healthy human individuals. Method: immunoSEQ multiplex PCR; TCRdb's copy keeps in-frame clones and lacks some. The data hold 2,500,000 or so clones, with under 95% observed a single time. The sample taken for sequencing was naive CD4+ T cells from PBMCs. The receptors originated from a man younger than 35 in good health. Some clones in this sample may be carry-over from other donors' samples. Each CDR3 is given with its conserved first and last residue. The D gene is left open where the match is weak. Only part of the rows carry a size: once, few, many, or a class if the clone is expanded.

size	V	D	length	J	DNA	CDR3
NA	TRBV29-1	NA	15	TRBJ2-5	TGCAGCGTTGCTACAGGGCACCTATACCAAGAGACCCAGTACTTC	CSVATGHLYQETQYF
once	TRBV7-9	TRBD1	14	TRBJ1-5	TGTGCCAGCAGCGCCACAGGGGGGGGTCAGCCCCAGCATTTT	CASSATGGGQPQHF
NA	TRBV9	NA	14	TRBJ1-2	TGTGCCAGCAGCGTAAGACCCGAAAACTATGGCTACACCTTC	CASSVRPENYGYTF
once	TRBV19	NA	14	TRBJ1-5	TGTGCCACAGGTGGGGCTTACCATTCTCAGCCCCAGCATTTT	CATGGAYHSQPQHF
NA	TRBV5-1	NA	15	TRBJ2-5	TGCGCCAGCAGCCTCTTTCCCCGGGAGCAAGAGACCCAGTACTTC	CASSLFPREQETQYF
NA	TRBV28	NA	15	TRBJ2-1	TGTGCCAGCAGTTTAGCGGGACCCTCCTACAATGAGCAGTTCTTC	CASSLAGPSYNEQFF
NA	TRBV7-2	TRBD2	17	TRBJ2-1	TGTGCCAGCAGCCACCAACTAGCGGGAGGGCCGGGGAGCGAGCAGTTCTTC	CASSHQLAGGPGSEQFF
NA	TRBV27	TRBD1	13	TRBJ1-2	TGTGCCAGCAGTTCCGGACAGGCCTATGGCTACACCTTC	CASSSGQAYGYTF
NA	TRBV4-3	NA	13	TRBJ1-1	TGCGCCAGCAGCCCCCGAGGACAGACTGAAGCTTTCTTT	CASSPRGQTEAFF
NA	TRBV28	TRBD2	15	TRBJ2-7	TGTGCCAGCAGGGCCGGGACTAAGTTGGGCTACGAGCAGTACTTC	CASRAGTKLGYEQYF
NA	TRBV27	TRBD2	15	TRBJ2-7	TGTGCCAGCAGTCCCAGACTAGCGGGAGGCTACGAGCAGTACTTC	CASSPRLAGGYEQYF
few	TRBV20-1	TRBD1	11	TRBJ2-3	TGCAGTGCCAACAGGGGCGGTACGCAGTATTTT	CSANRGGTQYF
NA	TRBV5-4	NA	16	TRBJ1-1	TGTGCCAGCAGCCGAACCCGTCTCAGGAAACCCACTGAAGCTTTCTTT	CASSRTRLRKPTEAFF
once	TRBV5-1	NA	13	TRBJ2-1	TGCGCCAGCAGCTCGCCCTCCTACAATGAGCAGTTCTTC	CASSSPSYNEQFF
once	TRBV5-1	NA	14	TRBJ1-1	TGCGCCAGCAGCCGGGACAATGAGTACACTGAAGCTTTCTTT	CASSRDNEYTEAFF
NA	TRBV7-2	NA	12	TRBJ2-7	TGTGCCAGCAGCTTAGCACAGTACGAGCAGTACTTC	CASSLAQYEQYF
NA	TRBV18	TRBD1	19	TRBJ1-1	TGTGCCAGCTCACCAAGAAGGACCGGACAGGGGGCGGGAAACACTGAAGCTTTCTTT	CASSPRRTGQGAGNTEAFF
NA	TRBV7-9	TRBD2	17	TRBJ2-5	TGTGCCAGCAGCTTAGGGACTAGCGGGGGCCTGAGGGAGACCCAGTACTTC	CASSLGTSGGLRETQYF
once	TRBV6-1	NA	11	TRBJ2-3	TGTGCCAGCAGTTTTCGAGATACGCAGTATTTT	CASSFRDTQYF
NA	TRBV30	TRBD1	14	TRBJ2-5	TGTGCCTGGAGTCGGGGGACAGGTTGGGAGACCCAGTACTTC	CAWSRGTGWETQYF
NA	TRBV5-1	NA	15	TRBJ2-6	TGCGCCAGCAGTACACCCTCCTCTGGGGCCAACGTCCTGACTTTC	CASSTPSSGANVLTF
NA	TRBV27	TRBD2	12	TRBJ2-1	TGTGCCAGCGGGGGACTAGCATCTGAGCAGTTCTTC	CASGGLASEQFF
NA	TRBV29-1	NA	13	TRBJ2-1	TGCAGCGTTGGTCAGCGGGCCTACAATGAGCAGTTCTTC	CSVGQRAYNEQFF
few	TRBV5-1	NA	15	TRBJ2-1	TGCGCCAGCAGCTCTTCGGACATCCTGCCCGATGAGCAGTTCTTC	CASSSSDILPDEQFF
NA	TRBV27	NA	16	TRBJ2-1	TGTGCCAGCAGTTTGTTTGGGACGGACTCCTACAATGAGCAGTTCTTC	CASSLFGTDSYNEQFF
NA	TRBV27	NA	17	TRBJ2-3	TGTGCCAGCAGTTTTCTCTATACAGGACAAAACACAGATACGCAGTATTTT	CASSFLYTGQNTDTQYF
NA	TRBV2	TRBD2	15	TRBJ2-1	TGTGCCAGCAGTCTAGCGGGAGTGAGCTATAATGAGCAGTTCTTC	CASSLAGVSYNEQFF
NA	TRBV15	TRBD1	14	TRBJ1-1	TGTGCCACCAGCAGGAGGGGACAGGGGGTTGTAGCTTTCTTT	CATSRRGQGVVAFF
NA	TRBV5-6	NA	14	TRBJ2-5	TGTGCCAGCAGCTTGGGTGGGATACAAGAGACCCAGTACTTC	CASSLGGIQETQYF
NA	TRBV9	TRBD1	16	TRBJ2-2	TGTGCCAGCAGCCCGAACCTGGGACAGAAAACCGGGGAGCTGTTTTTT	CASSPNLGQKTGELFF
NA	TRBV5-3	NA	16	TRBJ2-1	TGTGCCAGAAGCCCGGGAATGGTGAAGACCTACAATGAGCAGTTCTTC	CARSPGMVKTYNEQFF
NA	TRBV7-9	TRBD2	19	TRBJ2-7	TGTGCCAGCAGCCTCGACATCTGGGGGACTAGCGGGAGCCCCTACGAGCAGTACTTC	CASSLDIWGTSGSPYEQYF
NA	TRBV5-1	TRBD1	14	TRBJ1-1	TGCGCCAGCAGCTTGGATGGGACAGGGGATTTGGCTTTCTTT	CASSLDGTGDLAFF
NA	TRBV28	NA	14	TRBJ1-2	TGTGCCAGCAGTGGGGGACAAGATAACTATGGCTACACCTTC	CASSGGQDNYGYTF
NA	TRBV5-5	TRBD1	19	TRBJ1-5	TGTGCCAGCAGCCTGCTGGAAGGGGGCTTTGGGGATAGCAATCAGCCCCAGCATTTT	CASSLLEGGFGDSNQPQHF
NA	TRBV4-3	NA	15	TRBJ2-1	TGCGCCAGCACCCGGCAAGGGGGTGCCTACAATGAGCAGTTCTTC	CASTRQGGAYNEQFF
NA	TRBV5-1	TRBD2	15	TRBJ2-7	TGCGCCAGCAGCTTGTTATCTAGCGGGAGCTACGAGCAGTACTTC	CASSLLSSGSYEQYF
NA	TRBV19	NA	16	TRBJ1-5	TGTGCCAGTAGTCCTCTCGACAGGAATAGCAATCAGCCCCAGCATTTT	CASSPLDRNSNQPQHF
NA	TRBV28	TRBD2	14	TRBJ2-7	TGTGCCAGCAGTCCCCTAGCGGGAGCTTACGAGCAGTACTTC	CASSPLAGAYEQYF
once	TRBV6-5	NA	15	TRBJ2-7	TGTGCCAGCAGTTACGTCGGGATCCTGTCCTACGAGCAGTACTTC	CASSYVGILSYEQYF
NA	TRBV28	TRBD1	16	TRBJ1-2	TGTGCCAGCAGTTTAAAACCACAGGGGGTCGTCTATGGCTACACCTTC	CASSLKPQGVVYGYTF
NA	TRBV4-2	NA	15	TRBJ1-1	TGTGCCAGCAGCCAGATCGGGGATACGAACACTGAAGCTTTCTTT	CASSQIGDTNTEAFF
NA	TRBV7-9	NA	16	TRBJ1-2	TGTGCCAGCAGCTTAGGGGCGGCCCTAGCTAACTATGGCTACACCTTC	CASSLGAALANYGYTF
NA	TRBV25-1	NA	14	TRBJ2-2	TGTGCCAGCAGGCCCCTGAGCGACACCGGGGAGCTGTTTTTT	CASRPLSDTGELFF
NA	TRBV18	TRBD2	16	TRBJ2-2	TGTGCCAGCTCATCGCGACTAGCGGGAGTATCCGGGGAGCTGTTTTTT	CASSSRLAGVSGELFF
NA	TRBV7-9	NA	12	TRBJ2-7	TGTGCCAGCAGCTGGAACTCCTACGAGCAGTACTTC	CASSWNSYEQYF
few	TRBV15	TRBD1	15	TRBJ1-1	TGTGCCACCAGCAGGGCCGGGACAGGGAACACTGAAGCTTTCTTT	CATSRAGTGNTEAFF
NA	TRBV11-2	NA	14	TRBJ2-7	TGTGCCAGCAGCCCTCTGGATAGGGTCCACGAGCAGTACTTC	CASSPLDRVHEQYF
NA	TRBV12-5	NA	13	TRBJ1-1	TGTGCTAGTGGTTTCTCAGTGGGGACTGAAGCTTTCTTT	CASGFSVGTEAFF
NA	TRBV20-1	NA	11	TRBJ1-5	TGCAGTGCTGAGGGAAACGGGCCCCAGCATTTT	CSAEGNGPQHF
NA	TRBV7-9	NA	15	TRBJ1-2	TGTGCCAGCAGCGCAGTTTGGGGGCCCGGCTATGGCTACACCTTC	CASSAVWGPGYGYTF
NA	TRBV7-8	NA	15	TRBJ2-6	TGTGCCAGCAGCTTAGGCGGTACCGGGGCCAACGTCCTGACTTTC	CASSLGGTGANVLTF